This TCR beta chain was documented in a study of Tregs in tolerant kidney transplant recipients. Study-wide findings and caveats: The most relevant donor-specific Treg TCRbeta repertoire apparently came from expansion with activated donor B cells. Antigen-driven expansion was suggested because donor-specific Tregs expanded more than all Tregs in tolerant patients.

The nonmyeloablative bone marrow transplants came from related graft donors, with transient mixed chimerism. Unstimulated Tregs (CD4+CD25+CD127-) and CD4+CD25- non-Tregs were sorted from PBMCs. The CDR3 is made up of 18 amino acids. Between the trimmed V and J ends, which lost 4 bases and 0 bases, there was a span of 19 bases. Looked up from germline, CDR1 is SGHAT and CDR2 is FQDESV (reference sequence). Libraries were prepared by immunoSEQ multiplex PCR; TCRdb keeps only in-frame clonotypes and omits some of them. The sample holds 100,000 or so clones, approximately 93% seen once. Regarding this clone: Its antigen is unidentified.

The V and J genes are TRBV11-1 and TRBJ2-1; a possible D gene is TRBD1 (5 bases). This TCR was sampled from a human patient who received a combined kidney and bone marrow transplant. Some T cells may possibly be graft donor cells. The sequencing used CD4+ T cells from blood (PBMCs), collected 12 months after the transplant. For the CDR3, the DNA is TGTGCCAGCAGCTACGACCCCCGCCCGCAGGGCTCCTACAATGAGCAGTTCTTC. Its translation is CASSYDPRPQGSYNEQFF.